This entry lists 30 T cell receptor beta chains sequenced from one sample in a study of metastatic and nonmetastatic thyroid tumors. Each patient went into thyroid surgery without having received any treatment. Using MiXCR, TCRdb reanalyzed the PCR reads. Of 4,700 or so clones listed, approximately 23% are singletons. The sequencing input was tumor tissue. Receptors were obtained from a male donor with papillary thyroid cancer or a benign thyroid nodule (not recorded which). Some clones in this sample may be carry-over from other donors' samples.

In DNA, the CDR3 is TGTGCCAGTAGTTGGGGGGAAGGCGAGACCCAGTACTTC. Protein sequence: CASSWGEGETQYF. The V gene is TRBV19, the J gene TRBJ2-5, with D possibly TRBD2 on 6 matching bases. Trimming removed 5 bases from V and 5 bases from J, with 12 bases in between. Germline loops: CDR1 LNHDA, CDR2 SQIVND (reference sequence). This CDR3 spans 13 amino acids.

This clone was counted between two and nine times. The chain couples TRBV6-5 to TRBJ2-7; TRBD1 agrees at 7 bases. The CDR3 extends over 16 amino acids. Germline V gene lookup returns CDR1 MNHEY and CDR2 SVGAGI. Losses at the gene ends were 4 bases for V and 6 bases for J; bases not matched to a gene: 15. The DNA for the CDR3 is TGTGCCAGCAGTTCCGGGACAGATAATGTTCTGGGCGAGCAGTACTTC. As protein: CASSSGTDNVLGEQYF.

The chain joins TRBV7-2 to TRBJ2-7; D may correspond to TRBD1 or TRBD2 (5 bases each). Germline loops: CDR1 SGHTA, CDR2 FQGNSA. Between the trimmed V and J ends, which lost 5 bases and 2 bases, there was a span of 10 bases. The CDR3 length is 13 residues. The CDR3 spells CASSNGGPYEQYF. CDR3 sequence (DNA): TGTGCCAGCAGCAATGGGGGTCCCTACGAGCAGTACTTC.

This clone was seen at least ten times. In DNA form, the CDR3 reads TGTGCCAGCAGTTACCAGGGGGCGGTTGGCTACACCTTC. It encodes CASSYQGAVGYTF. This chain uses TRBV6-6 with TRBJ1-2; 8 positions agree with TRBD1. Germline lookup yields CDR1 MNHNY and CDR2 SVGAGI (reference sequence). The CDR3 covers 13 residues. The trim removed 2 bases at V and 7 bases at J, leaving 3 bases unmatched.

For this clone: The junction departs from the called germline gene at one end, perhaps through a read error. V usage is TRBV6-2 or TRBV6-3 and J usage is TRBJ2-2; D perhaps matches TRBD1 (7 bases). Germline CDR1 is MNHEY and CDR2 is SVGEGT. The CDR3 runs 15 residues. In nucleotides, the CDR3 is TGTGCCAGCAGTTACGACAGGGTGGACACCGGGGGGCTGTTTTTT. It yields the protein CASSYDRVDTGGLFF.

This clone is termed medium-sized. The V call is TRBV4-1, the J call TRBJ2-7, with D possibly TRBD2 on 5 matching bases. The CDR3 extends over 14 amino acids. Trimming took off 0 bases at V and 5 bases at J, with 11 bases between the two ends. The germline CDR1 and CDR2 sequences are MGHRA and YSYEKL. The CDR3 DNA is TGCGCCAGCAGCCAAGATCTAGGAGGTAACGAGCAGTACTTC. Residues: CASSQDLGGNEQYF.

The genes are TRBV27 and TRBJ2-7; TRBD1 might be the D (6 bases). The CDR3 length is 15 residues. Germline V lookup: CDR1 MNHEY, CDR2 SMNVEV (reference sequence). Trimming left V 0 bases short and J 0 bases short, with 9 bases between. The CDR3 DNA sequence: TGTGCCAGCAGTTTATCACAGGGAGTCTCCTACGAGCAGTACTTC. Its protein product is CASSLSQGVSYEQYF.

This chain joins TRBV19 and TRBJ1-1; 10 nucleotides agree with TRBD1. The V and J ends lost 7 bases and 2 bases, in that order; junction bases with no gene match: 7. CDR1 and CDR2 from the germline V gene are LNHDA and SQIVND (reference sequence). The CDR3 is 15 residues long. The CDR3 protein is CASIMGTGANTEAFF. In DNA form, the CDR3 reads TGTGCCAGTATTATGGGGACAGGGGCTAACACTGAAGCTTTCTTT. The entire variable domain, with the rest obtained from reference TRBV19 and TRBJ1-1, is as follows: DGGITQSPKYLFRKEGQNVTLSCEQNLNHDAMYWYRQDPGQGLRLIYYSQIVNDFQKGDIAEGYSVSREKKESFPLTVTSAQKNPTAFYLCASIMGTGANTEAFFGQGTRLTVV.

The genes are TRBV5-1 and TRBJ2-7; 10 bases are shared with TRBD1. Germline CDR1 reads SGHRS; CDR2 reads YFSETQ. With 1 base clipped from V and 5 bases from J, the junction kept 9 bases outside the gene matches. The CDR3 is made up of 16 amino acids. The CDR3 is CASSLQGRGQGNEQYF. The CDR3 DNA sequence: TGCGCCAGCAGCTTGCAGGGGAGGGGACAGGGGAACGAGCAGTACTTC. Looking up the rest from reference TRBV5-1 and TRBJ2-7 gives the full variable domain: KAGVTQTPRYLIKTRGQQVTLSCSPISGHRSVSWYQQTPGQGLQFLFEYFSETQRNKGNFPGRFSGRQFSNSRSEMNVSTLELGDSALYLCASSLQGRGQGNEQYFGPGTRLTVT.

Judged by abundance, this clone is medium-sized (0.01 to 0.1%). Written as DNA, the CDR3 is TGTGCCAGCAGCTTAACCCCATTGACTGAAGCTTTCTTT. It yields the protein CASSLTPLTEAFF. This rearrangement joins TRBV7-3 to TRBJ1-1, with D hard to call. V lost 0 bases, J lost 5 bases, and 7 bases lay in between. The CDR3 is made up of 13 amino acids. Per the germline V gene, CDR1 is SGHTA and CDR2 is FQGTGA. Combining the CDR3 with reference TRBV7-3 and TRBJ1-1 gives the whole variable domain GAGVSQTPSNKVTEKGKYVELRCDPISGHTALYWYRQSLGQGPEFLIYFQGTGAADDSGLPNDRFFAVRPEGSVSTLKIQRTERGDSAVYLCASSLTPLTEAFFGQGTRLTVV.

The CDR3 DNA follows: TGTGCCAGCAGTTATGGTCAGCCCCAGCATTTT. Amino acids: CASSYGQPQHF. The chain couples TRBV28 to TRBJ1-5; D gene unclear. Germline CDR1 and CDR2: MDHEN and SYDVKM. The V end lost 4 bases, the J end lost 6 bases, and 4 bases lay between the germline ends. The CDR3 contains 11 residues.

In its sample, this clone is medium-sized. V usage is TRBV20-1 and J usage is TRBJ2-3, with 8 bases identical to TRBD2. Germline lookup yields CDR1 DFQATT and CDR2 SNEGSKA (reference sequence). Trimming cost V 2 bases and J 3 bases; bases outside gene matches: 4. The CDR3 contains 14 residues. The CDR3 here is CSARTSGSTDTQYF. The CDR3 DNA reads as TGCAGTGCTAGAACTAGCGGTAGTACAGATACGCAGTATTTT.

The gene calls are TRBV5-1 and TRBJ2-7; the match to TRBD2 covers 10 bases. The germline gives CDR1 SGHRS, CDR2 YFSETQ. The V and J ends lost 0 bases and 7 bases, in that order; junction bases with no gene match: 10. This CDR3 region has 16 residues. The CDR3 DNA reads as TGCGCCAGCAGCTTGGGGGCGGCTAGCGGGAGTCAAGAGCAGTACTTC. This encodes CASSLGAASGSQEQYF.

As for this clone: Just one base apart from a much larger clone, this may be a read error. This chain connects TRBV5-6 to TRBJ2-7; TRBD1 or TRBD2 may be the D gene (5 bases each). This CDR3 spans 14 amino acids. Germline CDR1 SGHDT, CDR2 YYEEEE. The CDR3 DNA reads TGTGCCAGCGGCTTGGCTACGGGACCGGACGAGCGGTACTTC. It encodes CASGLATGPDERYF.

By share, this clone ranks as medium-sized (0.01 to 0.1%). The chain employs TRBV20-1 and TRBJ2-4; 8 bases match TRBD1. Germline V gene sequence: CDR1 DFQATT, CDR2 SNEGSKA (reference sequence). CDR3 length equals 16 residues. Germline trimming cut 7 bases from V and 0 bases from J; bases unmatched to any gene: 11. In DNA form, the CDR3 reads TGCAGTGTCCAACCCCGACAGGGGCTAGCCAAAAACATTCAGTACTTC. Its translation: CSVQPRQGLAKNIQYF.

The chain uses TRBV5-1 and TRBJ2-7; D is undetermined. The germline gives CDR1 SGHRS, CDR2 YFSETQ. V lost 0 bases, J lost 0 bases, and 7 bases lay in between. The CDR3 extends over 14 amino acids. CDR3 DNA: TGCGCCAGCAGCTTGGTCACGAGCTCCTACGAGCAGTACTTC. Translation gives CASSLVTSSYEQYF.

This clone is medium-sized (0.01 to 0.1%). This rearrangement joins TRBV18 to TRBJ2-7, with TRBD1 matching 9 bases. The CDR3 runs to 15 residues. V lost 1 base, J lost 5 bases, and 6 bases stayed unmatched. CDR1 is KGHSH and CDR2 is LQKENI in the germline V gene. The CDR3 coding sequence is TGTGCCAGCTCACCACTACGGGGGACAGGGAACGAGCAGTACTTC. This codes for CASSPLRGTGNEQYF.

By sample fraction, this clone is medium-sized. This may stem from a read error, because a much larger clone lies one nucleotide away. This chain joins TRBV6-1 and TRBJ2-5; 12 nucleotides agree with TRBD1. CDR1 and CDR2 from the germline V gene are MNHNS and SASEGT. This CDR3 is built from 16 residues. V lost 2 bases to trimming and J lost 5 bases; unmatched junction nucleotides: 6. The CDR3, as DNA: TGTGCCAGCAGTGAAATGCGGGACAGGGGGCCGGAGACCCAGTACTTC. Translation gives CASSEMRDRGPETQYF.

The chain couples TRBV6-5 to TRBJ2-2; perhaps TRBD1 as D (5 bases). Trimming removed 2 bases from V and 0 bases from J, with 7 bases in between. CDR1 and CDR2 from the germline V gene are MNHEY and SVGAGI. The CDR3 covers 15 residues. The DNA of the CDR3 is TGTGCCAGCAGTTACGGACAACCGAACACCGGGGAGCTGTTTTTT. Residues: CASSYGQPNTGELFF.

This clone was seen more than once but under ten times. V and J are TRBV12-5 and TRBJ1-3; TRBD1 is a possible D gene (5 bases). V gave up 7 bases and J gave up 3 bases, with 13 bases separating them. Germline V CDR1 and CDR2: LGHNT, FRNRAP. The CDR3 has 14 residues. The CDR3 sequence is CASAILGVGNTIYF. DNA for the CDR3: TGTGCTAGTGCCATCCTAGGGGTTGGAAACACCATATATTTT.

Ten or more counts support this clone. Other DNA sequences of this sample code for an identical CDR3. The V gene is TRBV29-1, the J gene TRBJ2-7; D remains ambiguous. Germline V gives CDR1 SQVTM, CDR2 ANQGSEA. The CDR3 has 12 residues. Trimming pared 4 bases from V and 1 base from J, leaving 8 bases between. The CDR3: CSVGDGSYEQYF. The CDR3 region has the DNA TGCAGCGTTGGGGATGGATCCTACGAGCAGTACTTC.

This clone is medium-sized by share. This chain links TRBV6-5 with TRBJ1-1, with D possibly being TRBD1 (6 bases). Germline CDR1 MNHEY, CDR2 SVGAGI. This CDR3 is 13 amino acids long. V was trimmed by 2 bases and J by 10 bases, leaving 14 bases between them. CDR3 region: CASSYQGSSLAFF. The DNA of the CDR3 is TGTGCCAGCAGTTACCAGGGGAGCAGCCTAGCTTTCTTT.

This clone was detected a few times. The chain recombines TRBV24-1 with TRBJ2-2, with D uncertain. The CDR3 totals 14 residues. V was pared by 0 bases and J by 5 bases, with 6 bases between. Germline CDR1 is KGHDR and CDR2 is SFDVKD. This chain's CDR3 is CATSDLGGTGELFF. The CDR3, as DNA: TGTGCCACCAGTGATTTGGGCGGAACCGGGGAGCTGTTTTTT.

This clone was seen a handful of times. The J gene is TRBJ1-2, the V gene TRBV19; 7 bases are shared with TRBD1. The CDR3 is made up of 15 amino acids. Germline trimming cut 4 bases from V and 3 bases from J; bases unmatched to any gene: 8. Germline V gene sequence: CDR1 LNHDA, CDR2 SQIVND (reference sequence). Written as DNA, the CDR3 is TGTGCCAGTAGTAGGGGATCGGGGACAGACTATGGCTACACCTTC. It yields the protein CASSRGSGTDYGYTF.

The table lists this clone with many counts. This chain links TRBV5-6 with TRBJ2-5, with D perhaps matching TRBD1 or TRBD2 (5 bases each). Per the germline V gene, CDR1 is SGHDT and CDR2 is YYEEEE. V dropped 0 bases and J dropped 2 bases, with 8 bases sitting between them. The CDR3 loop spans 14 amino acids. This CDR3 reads CASSLAWGQETQYF. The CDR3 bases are TGTGCCAGCAGCTTGGCCTGGGGGCAAGAGACCCAGTACTTC.

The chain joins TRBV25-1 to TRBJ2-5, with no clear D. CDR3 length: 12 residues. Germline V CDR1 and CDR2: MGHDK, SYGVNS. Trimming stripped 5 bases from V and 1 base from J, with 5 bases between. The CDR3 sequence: CASSPPQETQYF. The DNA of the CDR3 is TGTGCCAGCAGTCCGCCCCAAGAGACCCAGTACTTC.

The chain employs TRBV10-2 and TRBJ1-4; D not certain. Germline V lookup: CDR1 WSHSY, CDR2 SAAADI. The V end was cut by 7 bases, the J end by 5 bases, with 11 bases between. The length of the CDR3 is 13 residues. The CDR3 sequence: CASTHHLNEKLFF. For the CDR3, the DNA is TGCGCCAGCACCCATCACTTGAATGAAAAACTGTTTTTT.

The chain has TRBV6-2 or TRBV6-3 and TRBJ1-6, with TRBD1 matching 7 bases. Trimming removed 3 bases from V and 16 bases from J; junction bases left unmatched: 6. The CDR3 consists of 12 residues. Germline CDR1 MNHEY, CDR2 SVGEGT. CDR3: CASSYGGQSLHF. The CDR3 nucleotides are TGTGCCAGCAGTTATGGGGGACAGTCTCTCCACTTT.

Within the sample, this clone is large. CDR3 DNA sequence: TGTGCCAGCAGAACCCCGGGGGTCGAGCAGTACTTC. It yields the protein CASRTPGVEQYF. The V gene is TRBV12-3 or TRBV12-4, the J gene TRBJ2-7; tentatively, D is TRBD2 (6 bases). The V end was cut by 6 bases, the J end by 6 bases, with 12 bases between. This CDR3 has 12 amino acids.

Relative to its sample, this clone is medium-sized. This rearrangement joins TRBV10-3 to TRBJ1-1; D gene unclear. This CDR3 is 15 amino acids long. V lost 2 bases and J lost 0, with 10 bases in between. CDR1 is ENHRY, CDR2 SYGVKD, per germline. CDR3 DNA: TGTGCCATCAGTGAGAGTGGACGGGTGAACACTGAAGCTTTCTTT. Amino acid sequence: CAISESGRVNTEAFF.